This T cell receptor beta chain was retrieved from a study of cytomegalovirus exposure and HLA in healthy donors (TCRdb year 2017). At the level of the whole study: An earlier analysis of several hundred of the donors reported 250 to 350 Gb of sequence data and 117 million unique TCR beta sequences from 150 million to 200 million T cells. To decide whether each TCR beta V gene segment behaved as functional or pseudogenic, an earlier analysis of nearly 600 of the donors relied on high-throughput TCR beta sequencing. HLA typing covered class I and class II loci at four-digit resolution. A separate validation cohort of about 110 different subjects was used in addition to the 666-subject first cohort. To study patterns of TCR occurrence, a later analysis re-analyzed previously published TCR beta repertoires from around 670 donors and added high-resolution HLA genotyping. The study was designed to test whether signatures of past pathogen exposure could be identified by cataloging public T cell receptors. Rather than using new phenotypic data, the later analysis identified candidate immune exposures from TCR beta sequences and from how often those sequences occurred across donors. The study profiled the T cell repertoires of around 700 subjects by immunosequencing and related them to cytomegalovirus serostatus. Every discovery cohort repertoire had been produced on one sequencing platform. The number of typed donors differed by locus: about 620-640 for A, B, C, DRB1 and DQB1; some 540 for DQA1; approximately 600 for DPA1; and about 450 for DPB1. A later genetic analysis used genome-wide SNP genotypes for about 65% of the 666 donors, treating that subset as a discovery cohort. An early release covering roughly 600 HLA-typed donors comprised 300 to 350 gigabases of sequencing data and roughly 85 million unique TCR sequences. Because of strong linkage in the cohort, five DR-DQ haplotypes were treated as single units for association and clustering. High-throughput TCR immunosequencing, statistical association of individual TCRs with disease status, and machine learning were combined to predict cytomegalovirus infection status. Among over 350 genotyped donors of the cohort, an average of 235,054 unique TCR beta nucleotide sequences were sequenced per donor, 15% to 20% of them non-productive. Donor age, sex, ethnicity and CMV serostatus were collected together with the repertoire data. Of the roughly 420 genotyped donors, 70% to 90% were placed in the genetic ancestry cluster associated with self-reported Caucasian donors.

The cohort was made up of approximately 670 healthy bone marrow donors. Cohort members were all nominally healthy when sampled, although unrecorded immune exposures were likely present. The donor was CMV seropositive and belonged to the group of 270 or so seropositive cohort members. A peripheral blood sample was collected from each donor, and TCR beta sequencing was performed on peripheral blood mononuclear cells. Genomic DNA extraction from the blood cell samples was performed with the Qiagen DNeasy Blood Extraction Kit. What the work shows at the level of the full study, not this receptor alone: A further reported finding was that TCR beta sequences accurately predicted the HLA-A and HLA-B alleles for most subjects in the first cohort. Because counts were too low, roughly 17 rarely observed V segments, including chromosome 9 orphons, were left out of the earlier analysis of a few hundred of the donors. According to a later genetic analysis, donors in an Asian-associated ancestry cluster had fewer N-insertions in productive TCRs than the approximately 700-donor mean. A few of the identified cytomegalovirus-associated TCR beta chains were confirmed in vitro to be specific for cytomegalovirus antigens. In a later analysis, several top co-occurrence clusters were reported to appear linked to parvovirus B19, influenza, CMV and Epstein-Barr virus. For the cohort, immune exposure information was limited to CMV serostatus. When HLA alleles, especially DR and DQ, strongly co-occurred, TCR associations were difficult to assign to individual alleles. The study listed 164 TCR beta chains as associated with cytomegalovirus. In a later analysis, some 17,000 TCR beta sequences were associated with specific HLA alleles at a false discovery rate of 0.05. Only TCR beta chains were sequenced in this cohort, and the absence of alpha or paired-chain data limited detectable features. In an earlier analysis of 587 of the donors, most TCR beta V segments appeared in productive rearrangements about 87% or about 30% of the time, broadly matching IMGT annotations. In a later analysis, the rate of TCR association differed among HLA loci, with DRB1 alleles having the most associated TCRs and HLA-C alleles having the fewest. A cluster of highly shared sequence variants was judged likely to be a technical artifact of the sequencing pipeline. While some public TCRs were present in many individuals, most TCR sequences turned up only very rarely across donors. V-gene and J-gene trimming of TCR beta chains was associated with a missense DCLRE1C variant in a later genetic analysis, and the association was replicated in an independent cohort. The authors suggested that the approach could potentially be extended to other disease states and immunological phenotypes. In a later analysis, HLA-associated TCR beta chains showed more clonal expansion and lower generation probabilities than non-associated chains that were equally common. Roughly uniform sequencing depth across donors was assumed in presence/absence analyses, although this assumption may not hold. Because HLA typing was missing for some donors at each locus, association tests included only the typed subset. Correlated functional status among segregating V segments might be attributable to linkage disequilibrium, but an unknown experimental factor could not be ruled out. The classifier was reported to diagnose cytomegalovirus status with high specificity and sensitivity in both the original and validation cohorts. Most CMV-associated TCR beta chains appeared to be HLA-restricted in a later analysis, and the HLA associations seemed to be driven largely by CMV exposure.

Libraries were made using the immunoSEQ multiplex PCR assay. A mixture of 60 forward primers for TCR Vbeta segments and 13 reverse primers for TCR Jbeta segments was used in the multiplex PCR. The CDR3 region of rearranged TCR beta genes was amplified from genomic DNA by a multiplex PCR assay. The amplified TCR beta libraries were sequenced on the Illumina HiSeq System as 87-base-pair reads. On the authors' methods: A later analysis tallied 75 million to 85 million unique TCR beta chains across the 600 to 700 repertoires, and approximately 11 million of those chains were shared by two or more donors. A nearest-neighbor algorithm error-corrected the raw reads and collapsed the reads into unique sequences, merging closely related sequences to remove PCR and sequencing errors. V, D and J gene segments were assigned by aligning CDR3 sequences to IMGT reference sequences. Each retained sequence needed at least a six-nucleotide match to both a V gene segment and a J gene segment. A rearrangement was called productive if the CDR3 had no stop codons and remained in frame with V and J, and every other rearrangement was called non-productive. Following IMGT convention, CDR3 was defined as the stretch from the second conserved V-encoded cysteine up to the conserved J-encoded phenylalanine. The earlier analysis of about 620 of the donors excluded sequences that lacked an unambiguous match to a single V gene segment. An earlier analysis of over 450 of the donors classified V segments as functional when productive rearrangements were above 56.7% and as segregating when the standard deviation between donors was above 5%. To diagnose cytomegalovirus status from the catalog of TCR beta chain sequences, a statistical classification framework was built. In a later analysis, TCR nucleotide sequences were compared against IMGT/GENE-DB human TR gene sequences so that V and J genes could be assigned. Using the TCRdist pipeline, a later analysis assigned CDR3 sequences along with most-parsimonious VDJ recombination scenarios. In a later analysis, every TCR beta chain was defined by the combination of its CDR3 amino acid sequence and its V-gene family, and reads without a unique V-gene family were dropped. As a way to deal with suspected cross-contamination and a sequencing artifact, a later analysis dropped roughly 620 nucleotide sequences that were highly shared and had low generation probability. In a later analysis, a clonal expansion index for each public chain was calculated from normalized within-repertoire ranks of inferred template counts. In a later analysis, generation probabilities were computed with a VDJ recombination model fitted to out-of-frame rearrangements, and the resulting probabilities were checked against IGoR. In a later analysis, hypergeometric tests were used to score TCR-TCR, TCR-HLA and TCR-CMV co-occurrence, with a repertoire-size bias correction applied to TCR pairs. False discovery rates were estimated in a later analysis by permuting HLA or CMV assignments 20 times. In a later analysis, co-occurring TCRs were grouped using DBSCAN, with TCRdist sequence similarity added in when clustering inside HLA-allele-positive subsets. Repertoires with fewer than 30,000 or more than 120,000 public chains, plus five repertoires with anomalous nucleotide sharing, were excluded from co-occurrence clustering. The table comes from immuneACCESS by way of TCRdb, which keeps in-frame sequences with V and J called. Part of the clones is missing from these tables; in studies checked, under half for an unresolved V gene and the rest for unknown reasons. From that table come the V and J calls and clone size; the DNA was used to work out D and trimming. The sample table holds more than 90,000 clones, of which over 60% were seen once. Roughly 4.4% of the sample is held by the ten biggest clonotypes.

As regards this clone: Its antigen remains unidentified. Qualities for individual bases were not recorded, and no much larger clone is one base off.

This receptor was obtained from a man in his thirties or forties in good health and CMV-seropositive. The material sequenced was PBMCs.

The CDR3 amino acid sequence is: CASSFESNQPQHF. The bases read TGCGCCAGCAGCTTCGAGAGCAATCAGCCCCAGCATTTT. The sequence links TRBV5-1 to TRBJ1-5; a confident D gene designation cannot be given. Counted from cysteine to phenylalanine, this CDR3 has 13 amino acids. Kept here is only the CDR3 DNA, which spans 39 bases and is read in frame from base 1. The germline V gene encodes CDR1 SGHRS and CDR2 YFSETQ. Trimming takes 2 bases from V and 1 base from J, and the germline ends sit 4 bases apart.